The source of this TCR beta chain is a study of blood T cells in healthy people across ages. Study-level findings and limits: Changes seen in expanded clonotypes were possibly confounded by donor CMV status left unknown. TCR beta diversity correlated strongly with naive T cell percentage.

The authors extracted at least 5 micrograms of total RNA per sample. This clonotype was seen a handful of times. Its specificity is not known. Germline lookup yields CDR1 DFQATT and CDR2 SNEGSKA (reference sequence). The CDR3 covers 15 residues. V shed 0 bases and J 7 bases; nucleotides not matched to a gene: 9. Together with a sample-barcoded 5' primer, a J-beta primer mix was included in a second PCR lasting roughly 6 to 12 cycles. A template-switch adaptor containing 12 random nucleotides labeled each cDNA molecule. TCRdb re-called the 5' RACE reads through MiXCR, storing one row per CDR3 protein. The sample shows about 780,000 distinct CDR3 sequences, 46% of them seen only once.

V gene TRBV20-1 combines with J gene TRBJ1-2; 9 nucleotides match TRBD1. The receptor comes from a man older than 75 in good health. Sequencing was carried out using blood. The chain's CDR3 is CSARDAGQGASGYTF. The CDR3 DNA reads as TGCAGTGCTAGAGATGCGGGACAGGGCGCTTCTGGCTACACCTTC.